This T cell receptor beta chain is from a study of shared clonotypes between healthy human individuals. Sequencing used immunoSEQ multiplex PCR; TCRdb keeps in-frame clones, though not all of them. The sample lists millions of clones; 93% were seen once. This clone has a single count. CD45RO-negative, CCR7-positively selected cells formed the naive CD8 fraction, excluding terminally differentiated effector memory CD45RA+ cells. Each sample came from a Caucasian adult donor living in Nashville, Tennessee. The material sequenced was naive CD8+ T cells from PBMCs. This receptor was obtained from a man aged 18 to 30 in good health. Some clones in this sample may be carry-over from other donors' samples.

CDR3 residues: CASSQVSREGPKNIQYF. The CDR3 DNA is TGCGCCAGCAGCCAAGTTTCCCGGGAGGGCCCGAAAAACATTCAGTACTTC. The V and J genes are TRBV4-1 and TRBJ2-4; 8 positions match TRBD2. CDR3 length: 17 residues. CDR1 MGHRA and CDR2 YSYEKL come from the germline V gene. V lost 1 base, J lost 4 bases, and 9 bases stayed unmatched.